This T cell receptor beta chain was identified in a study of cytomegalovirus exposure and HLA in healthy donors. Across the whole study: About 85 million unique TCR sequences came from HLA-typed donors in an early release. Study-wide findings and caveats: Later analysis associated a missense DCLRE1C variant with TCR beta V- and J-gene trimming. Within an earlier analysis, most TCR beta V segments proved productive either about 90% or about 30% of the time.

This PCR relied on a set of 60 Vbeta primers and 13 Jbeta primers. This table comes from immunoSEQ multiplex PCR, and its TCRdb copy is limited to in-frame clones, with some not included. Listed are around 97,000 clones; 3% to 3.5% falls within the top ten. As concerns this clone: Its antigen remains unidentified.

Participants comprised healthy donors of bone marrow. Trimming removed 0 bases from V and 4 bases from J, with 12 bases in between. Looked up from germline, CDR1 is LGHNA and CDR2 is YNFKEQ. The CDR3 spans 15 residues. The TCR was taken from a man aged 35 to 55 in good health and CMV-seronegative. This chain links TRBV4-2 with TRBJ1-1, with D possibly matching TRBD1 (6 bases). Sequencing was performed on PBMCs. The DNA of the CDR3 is TGTGCCAGCAGCCAAGAGCAGCAGGGGAGCACTGAAGCTTTCTTT. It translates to CASSQEQQGSTEAFF.